The 9 T cell receptor beta chains below come from one sample, sequenced in a study of somatic mutations in cytotoxic T cells in rheumatoid arthritis (dated by TCRdb to the late 2010s). The library was made by the immunoSEQ multiplex PCR assay. TCRdb stores this immuneACCESS table with in-frame sequences only. Part of the clones is absent; in the studies checked, under half of the shortfall reflects unresolved V genes, and no reason is known for the rest. The sample data list more than 7,500 clones, and roughly 79% of these were observed just once. About a third of the sample belongs to the ten largest clones. The source material was CD8+ T cells sorted from blood. Receptors originate from an adult with rheumatoid arthritis.

The V gene is TRBV18, the J gene TRBJ2-7; tentative D call: TRBD1 (5 bases). Per germline, CDR1 KGHSH and CDR2 LQKENI. The CDR3 spans 16 residues. The germline V and J ends were trimmed by 6 bases and 4 bases, with 22 bases remaining between them. The CDR3 DNA is TGTGCCAGCTCCCTCACACCGGTCAGGGCCCCATACGAGCAGTACTTC. This gives the protein CASSLTPVRAPYEQYF.

The genes are TRBV28 and TRBJ1-2; 7 bases agree with TRBD1. CDR3 length: 13 amino acids. With 3 bases clipped from V and 8 bases from J, the junction kept 6 bases outside the gene matches. The germline gives CDR1 MDHEN, CDR2 SYDVKM. CDR3 residues: CASSFQGGSGYTF. The CDR3 bases are TGTGCCAGCAGTTTTCAGGGGGGAAGCGGCTACACCTTC.

The J gene is TRBJ1-4, the V gene TRBV10-2, with D unclear. The V gene lost 8 bases and the J gene lost 4 bases, with 8 bases spanning the gap. Germline V gives CDR1 WSHSY, CDR2 SAAADI. CDR3 length: 12 residues. CDR3 loop: CASATVNEKLFF. The CDR3 DNA follows: TGCGCCAGCGCTACAGTTAATGAAAAACTGTTTTTT.

V usage is TRBV7-8 and J usage is TRBJ2-2; D is unclear. Germline V gene data show CDR1 as SGHVS and CDR2 as FQNEAQ. The CDR3 is made up of 16 amino acids. V lost 5 bases and J lost 6, with 19 bases in between. The CDR3 DNA follows: TGTGCCAGCAGCCTCCCACGGAACCGGTTCGCCGGGGAGCTGTTTTTT. Protein sequence: CASSLPRNRFAGELFF.

This clone was seen a few times. The chain couples TRBV19 to TRBJ2-7, with D possibly TRBD1 on 5 matching bases. Trimming took off 3 bases at V and 0 bases at J, with 6 bases between the two ends. The CDR3 contains 13 residues. CDR1 and CDR2 (germline): LNHDA, SQIVND (reference sequence). This CDR3 reads CASSMTASYEQYF. For the CDR3, the DNA is TGTGCCAGTAGTATGACAGCCTCCTACGAGCAGTACTTC.

The chain carries TRBV9 and TRBJ2-7; a possible D gene is TRBD1 (6 bases). The germline CDR1 and CDR2 sequences are SGDLS and YYNGEE. CDR3 length: 14 residues. With 0 bases removed from V and 3 bases from J, the gap between germline ends came to 10 bases. Written as DNA, the CDR3 is TGTGCCAGCAGCGTAGACAGGGTGGGCTACGAGCAGTACTTC. Its protein product is CASSVDRVGYEQYF.

This clone was recorded a few times. The rearrangement joins TRBV7-9 to TRBJ2-7; D not resolved. Looked up from germline, CDR1 is SEHNR and CDR2 is FQNEAQ (reference sequence). Trimming took off 4 bases at V and 12 bases at J, with 19 bases between the two ends. The CDR3 covers 13 residues. CDR3 bases: TGTGCCAGCAGCTCAGAGATCCAGCTTATCTTGTACTTC. Protein sequence: CASSSEIQLILYF.

The rearrangement uses TRBV9 and TRBJ2-5; TRBD1 matches 8 bases. The CDR3 totals 15 residues. J lost 3 bases, V lost 0 bases, and 4 bases had no gene match. Germline CDR1 and CDR2: SGDLS and YYNGEE. In DNA, the CDR3 is TGTGCCAGCAGCGTAGTGGCAGGGGGCAAAGAGACCCAGTACTTC. Translation gives CASSVVAGGKETQYF.

This chain joins TRBV19 and TRBJ2-2; 7 nucleotides agree with TRBD2. The germline CDR1 and CDR2 sequences are LNHDA and SQIVND (reference sequence). The length of the CDR3 is 15 residues. The J segment lost 2 bases and the V segment lost 3 bases, leaving 3 bases of the junction unmatched. In nucleotides, the CDR3 is TGTGCCAGTAGTATTTGGGGGGGAAACACCGGGGAGCTGTTTTTT. Protein product: CASSIWGGNTGELFF.